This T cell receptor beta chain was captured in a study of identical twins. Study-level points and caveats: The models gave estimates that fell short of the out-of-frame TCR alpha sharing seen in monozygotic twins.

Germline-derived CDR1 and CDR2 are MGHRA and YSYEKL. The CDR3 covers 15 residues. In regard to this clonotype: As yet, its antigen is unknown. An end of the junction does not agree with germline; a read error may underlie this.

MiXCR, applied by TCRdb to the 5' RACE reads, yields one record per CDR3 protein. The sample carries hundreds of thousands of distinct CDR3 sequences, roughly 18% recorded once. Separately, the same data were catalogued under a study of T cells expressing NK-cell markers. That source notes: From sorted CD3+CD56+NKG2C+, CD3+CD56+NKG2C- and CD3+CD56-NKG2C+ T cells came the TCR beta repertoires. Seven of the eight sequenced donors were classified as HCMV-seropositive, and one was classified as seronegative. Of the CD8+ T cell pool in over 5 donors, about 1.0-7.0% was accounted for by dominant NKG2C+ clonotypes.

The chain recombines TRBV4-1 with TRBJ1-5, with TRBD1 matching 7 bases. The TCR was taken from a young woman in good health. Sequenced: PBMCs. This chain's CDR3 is CASSQDDRAGIPRHF. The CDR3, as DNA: TGCGCCAGCAGCCAAGACGACAGGGCCGGAATCCCCCGGCATTTT.